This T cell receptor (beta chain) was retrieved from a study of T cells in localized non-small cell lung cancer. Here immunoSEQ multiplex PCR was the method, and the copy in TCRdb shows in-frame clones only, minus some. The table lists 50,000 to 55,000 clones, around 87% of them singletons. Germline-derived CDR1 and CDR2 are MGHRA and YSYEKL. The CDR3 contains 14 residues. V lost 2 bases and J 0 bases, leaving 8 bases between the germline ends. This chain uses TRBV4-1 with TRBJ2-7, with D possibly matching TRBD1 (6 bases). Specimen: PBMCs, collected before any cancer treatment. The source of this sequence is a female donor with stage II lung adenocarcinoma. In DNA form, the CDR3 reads TGCGCCAGCAGCCAACAGGGGAGCTCCTACGAGCAGTACTTC. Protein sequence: CASSQQGSSYEQYF.